This entry is about one TCR beta chain. The study extracted blood RNA from unsorted whole blood and also extracted germline DNA. CDR3 length: 16 residues. Germline CDR1 MNHEY, CDR2 SVGEGT. V was clipped by 2 bases and J by 0 bases, with 13 bases between them. TCR beta cDNA was reverse-transcribed from around 0.55 ug of total RNA. The reaction used a constant-region primer and ProtoScript II reverse transcriptase. What produced the TCR beta libraries was three nested multiplex PCR rounds using slightly modified ARM-PCR. The two initial PCR rounds, around 10 cycles each, used TRBV1-TRBV30 forward and C-beta reverse primers. Each CDR3 protein is one row after TCRdb ran MiXCR on the multiplex PCR reads. The table has 330,000 or so distinct CDR3 sequences, around 60% seen once. These data are taken from a study of tumor-infiltrating lymphocytes in primary liver carcinoma. Study-wide background: Stage T1-T3 N0M0 tumors spanned roughly 4 to 11 cm.

The receptor was derived from a man in his forties with primary liver carcinoma and hepatitis B virus infection. The V call is TRBV6-2 or TRBV6-3, the J call TRBJ1-1; no definite D call. Sequenced: peripheral blood. The chain's CDR3 is CASSYHSPGMNTEAFF. CDR3 sequence (DNA): TGTGCCAGCAGTTACCACAGCCCTGGGATGAACACTGAAGCTTTCTTT.